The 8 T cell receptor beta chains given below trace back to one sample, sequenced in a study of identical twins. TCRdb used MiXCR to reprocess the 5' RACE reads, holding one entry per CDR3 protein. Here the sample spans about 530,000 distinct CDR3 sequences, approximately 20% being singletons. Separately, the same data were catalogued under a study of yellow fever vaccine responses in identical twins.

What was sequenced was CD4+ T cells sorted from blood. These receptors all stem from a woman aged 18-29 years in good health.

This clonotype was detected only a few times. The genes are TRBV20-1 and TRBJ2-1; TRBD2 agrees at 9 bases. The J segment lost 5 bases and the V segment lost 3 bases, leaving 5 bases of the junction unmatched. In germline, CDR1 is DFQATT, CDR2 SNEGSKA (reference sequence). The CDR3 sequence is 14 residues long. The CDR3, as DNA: TGCAGTGCTAGTATAGCGGGGGCCAACAATGAGCAGTTCTTC. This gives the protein CSASIAGANNEQFF.

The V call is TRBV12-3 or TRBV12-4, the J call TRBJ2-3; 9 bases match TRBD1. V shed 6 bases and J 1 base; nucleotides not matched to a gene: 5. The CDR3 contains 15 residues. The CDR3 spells CASRPGQGRTDTQYF. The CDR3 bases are TGTGCCAGCAGGCCCGGACAGGGGCGCACAGATACGCAGTATTTT.

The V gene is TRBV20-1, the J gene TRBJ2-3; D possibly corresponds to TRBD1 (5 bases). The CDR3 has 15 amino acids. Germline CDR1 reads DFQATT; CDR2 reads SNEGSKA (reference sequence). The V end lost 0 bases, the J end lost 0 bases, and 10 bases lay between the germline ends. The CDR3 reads CSARDRDVSTDTQYF. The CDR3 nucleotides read TGCAGTGCTAGAGACAGGGATGTAAGCACAGATACGCAGTATTTT.

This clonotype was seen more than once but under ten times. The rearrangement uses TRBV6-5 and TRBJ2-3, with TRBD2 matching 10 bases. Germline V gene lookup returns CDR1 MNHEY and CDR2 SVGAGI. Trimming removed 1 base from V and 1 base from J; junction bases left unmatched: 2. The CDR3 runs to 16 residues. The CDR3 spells CASSYYGTSGTDTQYF. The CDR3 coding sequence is TGTGCCAGCAGTTACTATGGGACTAGCGGCACAGATACGCAGTATTTT.

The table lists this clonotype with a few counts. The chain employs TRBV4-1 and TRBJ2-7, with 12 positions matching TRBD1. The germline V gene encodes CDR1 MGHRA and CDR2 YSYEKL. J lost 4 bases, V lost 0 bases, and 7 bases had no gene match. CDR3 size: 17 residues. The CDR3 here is CASSQETGQGAQYEQYV. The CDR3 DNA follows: TGCGCCAGCAGCCAAGAGACGGGACAGGGGGCTCAGTACGAGCAGTACGTC.

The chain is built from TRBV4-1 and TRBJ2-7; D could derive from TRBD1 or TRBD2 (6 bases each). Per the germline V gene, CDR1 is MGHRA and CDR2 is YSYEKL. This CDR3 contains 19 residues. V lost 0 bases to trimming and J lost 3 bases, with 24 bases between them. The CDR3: CASSQDSAVVGGTIYEQYF. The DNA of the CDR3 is TGCGCCAGCAGCCAAGATAGCGCTGTGGTTGGCGGGACAATCTACGAGCAGTACTTC.

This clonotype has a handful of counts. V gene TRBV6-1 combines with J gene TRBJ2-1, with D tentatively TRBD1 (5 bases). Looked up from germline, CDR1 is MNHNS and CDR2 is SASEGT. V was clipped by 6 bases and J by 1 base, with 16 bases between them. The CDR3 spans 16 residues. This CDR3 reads CASRKDRKGSYNEQFF. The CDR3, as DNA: TGTGCCAGCAGGAAAGACAGAAAGGGATCCTACAATGAGCAGTTCTTC.

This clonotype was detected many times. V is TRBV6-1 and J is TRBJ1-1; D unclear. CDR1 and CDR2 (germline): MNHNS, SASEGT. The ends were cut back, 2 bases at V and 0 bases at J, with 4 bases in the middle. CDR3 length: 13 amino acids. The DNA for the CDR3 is TGTGCCAGCAGTGAACAATTGAACACTGAAGCTTTCTTT. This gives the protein CASSEQLNTEAFF.